This TCR beta chain emerged from a study of blood T cell repertoires in COVID-19. On the study more broadly: Samples of COVID-19 (acute and convalescent) were obtained from the United States, Italy and Spain.

Per the original methods: It was from reference gene primer amplification that nucleated cell counts were estimated. Here immunoSEQ multiplex PCR was the method, and the copy in TCRdb shows in-frame clones only, minus some. D and trimming were read from the DNA, whereas the V and J calls and clone size are those reported in that table. The sample has hundreds of thousands of clones, 83% seen once. V lost 5 bases to trimming and J lost 1 base; unmatched junction nucleotides: 11. The length of the CDR3 is 17 residues. The germline V gene has CDR1 SGHRS and CDR2 YFSETQ. This TCR was recovered from a man older than 75 with acute or convalescent COVID-19. The sequenced sample consisted of peripheral blood. The V call is TRBV5-1, the J call TRBJ2-3, with TRBD2 identical over 9 bases. The CDR3 here is CASSWGGAGGRTDTQYF. DNA of the CDR3: TGCGCCAGCAGTTGGGGCGGAGCGGGGGGACGCACAGATACGCAGTATTTT.